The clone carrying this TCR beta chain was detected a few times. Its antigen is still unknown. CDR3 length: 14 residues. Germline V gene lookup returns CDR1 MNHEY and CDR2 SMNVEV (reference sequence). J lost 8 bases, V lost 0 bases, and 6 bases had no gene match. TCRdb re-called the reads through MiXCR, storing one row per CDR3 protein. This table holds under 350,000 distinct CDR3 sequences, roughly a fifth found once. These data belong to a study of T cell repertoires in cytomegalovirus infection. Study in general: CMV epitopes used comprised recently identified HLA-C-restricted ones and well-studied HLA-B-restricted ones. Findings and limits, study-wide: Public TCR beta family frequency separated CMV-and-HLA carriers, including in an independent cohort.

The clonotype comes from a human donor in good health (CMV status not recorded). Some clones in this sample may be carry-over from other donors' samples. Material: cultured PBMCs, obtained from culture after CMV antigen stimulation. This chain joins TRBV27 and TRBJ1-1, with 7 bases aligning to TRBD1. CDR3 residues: CASSLSSTGVEAFF. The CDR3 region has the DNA TGTGCCAGCAGTTTATCATCCACAGGGGTGGAAGCTTTCTTT.